The clone carrying this T cell receptor (beta chain) has a handful of counts. Under the authors' procedure: Reference gene primers were amplified, and this amplification served to estimate nucleated cell counts. Sequencing was performed with immunoSEQ multiplex PCR; in TCRdb, only in-frame clones are kept and a portion is missing. The V and J calls and clone size were taken over from that table, and D and trimming were inferred from the DNA. The data hold some 340,000 clones, with roughly four fifths observed a single time. The sample originates from a study of blood T cell repertoires in COVID-19. Across the whole study: The United States, Italy and Spain were the sources of the acute and convalescent COVID-19 samples.

Looked up from germline, CDR1 is MNHEY and CDR2 is SVGEGT. The V end lost 4 bases, the J end lost 1 base, and 17 bases lay between the germline ends. This CDR3 spans 17 amino acids. The sample comprised PBMCs or T cells enriched from blood (not recorded which). The chain carries TRBV6-2 or TRBV6-3 and TRBJ1-5; D might be TRBD1 (5 bases). This TCR came from a woman aged 45-65 years who had recovered from COVID-19. CDR3 amino acids: CASSSLKVSGSNQPQHF. Written as DNA, the CDR3 is TGTGCCAGCAGTTCCTTGAAGGTTTCAGGGAGCAATCAGCCCCAGCATTTT.